This TCR beta chain emerged from a study of regulatory T cells in long-lasting Graves disease. Overall study results and limits: Gene preferences differed: TRBV28, TRBJ1-2, TRBJ2-5 in persistent cases.

Researchers made TCR beta libraries by using iRepertoire HTBI primers and running Arm-PCR on CDR3 regions. TCRdb used MiXCR to reprocess the multiplex PCR reads, holding one entry per CDR3 protein. The sample records 500,000 or so distinct CDR3 sequences, 12% to 15% being singletons. Time point indicated: newly diagnosed GD, antithyroid drugs for less than 3 months. The TCR library used RNA extracted from PBMCs. Approximately 9.9-milliliter peripheral blood samples went into EDTA tubes. V was cut by 3 bases and J by 0 bases, with 15 bases left in between. This CDR3 has 17 amino acids. The germline CDR1 and CDR2 sequences are MNHNS and SASEGT. Concerning this clonotype: Its antigen remains unidentified.

These same data were also listed under a study on T cells in Graves' hyperthyroidism and ophthalmopathy. That work states: Hyperthyroidism had been newly diagnosed in patients aged 18 to 65, and its duration was under 2 months. First-round RT-PCR of the TCR CDR3 relied on the HTBI primer set.

V usage is TRBV6-1 and J usage is TRBJ1-3; the D gene is possibly TRBD1 (5 bases). This sample comprised peripheral blood mononuclear cells (PBMCs), obtained at new diagnosis, from a patient treated with antithyroid drugs. The source is a woman aged 45-59 years with Graves disease. DNA of the CDR3: TGTGCCAGCAGTGATCTAGGGGCGTTCAGCTCTGGAAACACCATATATTTT. It translates to CASSDLGAFSSGNTIYF.